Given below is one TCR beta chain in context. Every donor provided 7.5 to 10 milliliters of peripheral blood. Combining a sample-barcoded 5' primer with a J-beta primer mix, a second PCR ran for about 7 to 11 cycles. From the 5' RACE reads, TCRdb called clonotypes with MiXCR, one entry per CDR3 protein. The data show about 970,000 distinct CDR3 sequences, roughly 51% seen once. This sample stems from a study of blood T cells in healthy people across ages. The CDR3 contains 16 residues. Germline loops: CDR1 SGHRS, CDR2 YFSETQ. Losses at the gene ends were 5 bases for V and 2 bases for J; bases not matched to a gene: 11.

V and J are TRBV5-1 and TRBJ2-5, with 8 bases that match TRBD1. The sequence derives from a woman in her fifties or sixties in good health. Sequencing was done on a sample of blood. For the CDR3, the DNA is TGCGCCAGCAGGGCTCGTGCCAGGGGGCTACAAGAGACCCAGTACTTC. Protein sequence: CASRARARGLQETQYF. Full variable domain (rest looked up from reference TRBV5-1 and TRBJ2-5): KAGVTQTPRYLIKTRGQQVTLSCSPISGHRSVSWYQQTPGQGLQFLFEYFSETQRNKGNFPGRFSGRQFSNSRSEMNVSTLELGDSALYLCASRARARGLQETQYFGPGTRLLVL.